One and the same sample provided the 21 T cell receptor beta chains below, sequenced in a study of blood T cell repertoires in COVID-19. The assay was immunoSEQ multiplex PCR, and TCRdb's table has in-frame clones only and misses some. The sample yields 250,000 to 350,000 clones, 86% seen once. The material sequenced was peripheral blood. The receptors originated from a woman aged 25 to 39 with active or convalescent COVID-19.

The V call is TRBV18, the J call TRBJ2-7, with D uncertain. V was trimmed by 2 bases and J by 3 bases, leaving 11 bases between them. The CDR3 spans 14 residues. Germline V gene sequence: CDR1 KGHSH, CDR2 LQKENI. The CDR3: CASSPGVSYYEQYF. CDR3 sequence (DNA): TGTGCCAGCTCACCAGGAGTCAGCTACTACGAGCAGTACTTC. Based on the CDR3 plus reference TRBV18 and TRBJ2-7, the full variable domain is NAGVMQNPRHLVRRRGQEARLRCSPMKGHSHVYWYRQLPEEGLKFMVYLQKENIIDESGMPKERFSAEFPKEGPSILRIQQVVRGDSAAYFCASSPGVSYYEQYFGPGTRLTVT.

CDR3 sequence reads: CASRPKEGRTANTGELFF. Written as DNA, the CDR3 is TGTGCCAGCAGACCTAAAGAAGGACGGACTGCGAACACCGGGGAGCTGTTTTTT. V is TRBV7-9 and J is TRBJ2-2; possibly TRBD2 for D (5 bases). Germline loops: CDR1 SEHNR, CDR2 FQNEAQ (reference sequence). This CDR3 is 18 amino acids long. V lost 6 bases and J 0 bases, leaving 20 bases between the germline ends.

This CDR3 is CASSTDRGIYGYTF. In DNA form, the CDR3 reads TGTGCCAGCAGTACGGACAGGGGCATCTATGGCTACACCTTC. V and J are TRBV6-5 and TRBJ1-2, with 9 bases aligning to TRBD1. The junction had 5 bases not matched to a gene; V was cut back by 5 bases and J by 4 bases. Germline V gene sequence: CDR1 MNHEY, CDR2 SVGAGI. The CDR3 totals 14 residues.

This clone is medium-sized within its sample. The junction departs from germline at one end; a sequencing error may be responsible. The same CDR3 arises from other DNA sequences in this sample as well. The chain recombines TRBV6-2 or TRBV6-3 with TRBJ2-6; 9 bases are shared with TRBD2. Germline V CDR1 and CDR2: MNHEY, SVGEGT. This CDR3 contains 16 residues. In nucleotides, the CDR3 is TGTGCCCGCAGTTTTCGCGGGGGGGCCGGGGCCAACGTCCTGACTTTC. It specifies CARSFRGGAGANVLTF.

V usage is TRBV6-2 or TRBV6-3 and J usage is TRBJ2-5; 12 nucleotides agree with TRBD2. The germline V gene encodes CDR1 MNHEY and CDR2 SVGEGT. V was pared by 2 bases and J by 7 bases, with 8 bases of the junction left unmatched. The CDR3 runs to 16 residues. The CDR3 spells CASSYKPSGGAGTQYF. CDR3 bases: TGTGCCAGCAGTTACAAGCCTAGCGGGGGGGCGGGGACCCAGTACTTC.

The gene calls are TRBV15 and TRBJ1-1, with D possibly being TRBD1 (6 bases). Germline values: CDR1 LNHNV, CDR2 YYDKDF (reference sequence). V was clipped by 5 bases and J by 4 bases, with 17 bases between them. The CDR3 totals 15 residues. In DNA form, the CDR3 reads TGTGCCACCAGCTCTCGGACAGCTATTGGCACTGAAGCTTTCTTT. Its translation: CATSSRTAIGTEAFF.

V gene TRBV7-3 combines with J gene TRBJ2-1; 7 nucleotides line up with TRBD1. This CDR3 spans 13 amino acids. J gave up 9 bases and V 2 bases, and 4 bases lay outside the gene matches. Germline V gene data show CDR1 as SGHTA and CDR2 as FQGTGA. CDR3 DNA: TGTGCCAGCAGCTTAGGGTGGGACAGTGAGCAGTTCTTC. It is translated as CASSLGWDSEQFF.

This sequence joins TRBV7-2 and TRBJ2-5, with D unresolved. Germline CDR1 reads SGHTA; CDR2 reads FQGNSA. The V gene lost 5 bases and the J gene lost 4 bases, with 14 bases spanning the gap. This CDR3 contains 14 residues. CDR3 sequence (DNA): TGTGCCAGCAGCCGTCTGGGTCCAGGAGAGACCCAGTACTTC. This codes for CASSRLGPGETQYF.

V is TRBV15 and J is TRBJ2-3; 11 bases are shared with TRBD2. The trim removed 5 bases at V and 6 bases at J, leaving 16 bases unmatched. Per germline, CDR1 LNHNV and CDR2 YYDKDF (reference sequence). CDR3 size: 18 residues. The CDR3 DNA reads TGTGCCACCAGCCTAGGAACCCTAGCGGGGGGTCCGTTTGATACGCAGTATTTT. It translates to CATSLGTLAGGPFDTQYF. Full variable domain (outside the CDR3, taken from reference TRBV15 and TRBJ2-3): DAMVIQNPRYQVTQFGKPVTLSCSQTLNHNVMYWYQQKSSQAPKLLFHYYDKDFNNEADTPDNFQSRRPNTSFCFLDIRSPGLGDTAMYLCATSLGTLAGGPFDTQYFGPGTRLTVL.

The chain has TRBV4-3 and TRBJ1-2, with D unclear. The V end lost 4 bases, the J end lost 0 bases, and 12 bases lay between the germline ends. Germline loops: CDR1 LGHNA, CDR2 YSLEER. This CDR3 has 15 residues. The CDR3 region is CASSPQVLANYGYTF. The CDR3 bases are TGCGCCAGCAGCCCTCAAGTACTAGCTAACTATGGCTACACCTTC.

The J gene is TRBJ2-5, the V gene TRBV9; possible D gene TRBD2, 6 bases. The V and J ends lost 5 bases and 3 bases respectively, with 14 bases between them. CDR3 length: 14 amino acids. Germline values: CDR1 SGDLS, CDR2 YYNGEE. The CDR3 spells CASSSGTYKETQYF. CDR3 nucleotide sequence: TGTGCCAGCAGTTCCGGGACTTATAAAGAGACCCAGTACTTC.

The V call is TRBV25-1, the J call TRBJ1-3, with D unclear. Germline loops: CDR1 MGHDK, CDR2 SYGVNS. The CDR3 is 13 amino acids. Trimming took 6 bases from V and 0 from J, leaving 6 bases between them. CDR3 coding DNA: TGTGCCAGCAGCAGGTTCTCTGGAAACACCATATATTTT. This encodes CASSRFSGNTIYF.

This clone was detected a few times. The chain recombines TRBV4-1 with TRBJ1-5; D is unresolved. The length of the CDR3 is 15 residues. The germline V gene encodes CDR1 MGHRA and CDR2 YSYEKL. V lost 3 bases and J 0 bases, leaving 9 bases between the germline ends. This chain's CDR3 is CASSHFPNSNQPQHF. The CDR3 nucleotides read TGCGCCAGCAGCCATTTTCCTAATAGCAATCAGCCCCAGCATTTT.

CDR3 coding DNA: TGTGCCAGCAGTGGAACCGGGACTAAGGGTGGTGAGCAGTTCTTC. It encodes CASSGTGTKGGEQFF. The chain recombines TRBV6-2 or TRBV6-3 with TRBJ2-1; TRBD2 matches 7 bases. With 5 bases clipped from V and 9 bases from J, the junction kept 13 bases outside the gene matches. The CDR3 sequence is 15 residues long. The germline V gene has CDR1 MNHEY and CDR2 SVGEGT.

The rearrangement uses TRBV5-1 and TRBJ1-2, with unresolved D. CDR3 length: 17 amino acids. Germline CDR1 is SGHRS and CDR2 is YFSETQ. Between the trimmed V and J ends, which lost 1 base and 3 bases, there was a span of 19 bases. CDR3 amino acids: CASSLSPGLTVDYGYTF. In DNA form, the CDR3 reads TGCGCCAGCAGCTTGAGTCCAGGACTTACGGTGGACTATGGCTACACCTTC.

CDR3 sequence (DNA): TGCAGCGTCCGCTTGGGGGGACGAGATACGCAGTATTTT. Residues: CSVRLGGRDTQYF. J is TRBJ2-3 and V is TRBV29-1, with a possible D match to TRBD2 (6 bases). Germline CDR1 and CDR2: SQVTM and ANQGSEA. The CDR3 is made up of 13 amino acids. V was cut by 6 bases and J by 5 bases, with 15 bases left in between.

The V and J genes are TRBV7-2 and TRBJ1-5; tentatively, D is TRBD1 (6 bases). This CDR3 spans 14 amino acids. Germline V lookup: CDR1 SGHTA, CDR2 FQGNSA. The V end was cut by 1 base, the J end by 3 bases, with 7 bases between. CDR3: CASSLEGVNQPQHF. Here the CDR3 DNA reads TGTGCCAGCAGCTTAGAGGGGGTCAATCAGCCCCAGCATTTT.

The chain uses TRBV4-1 and TRBJ2-7; tentative D call: TRBD2 (6 bases). The CDR3 sequence is 14 residues long. The V gene lost 0 bases and the J gene lost 2 bases, with 8 bases spanning the gap. The germline V gene has CDR1 MGHRA and CDR2 YSYEKL. The CDR3 coding sequence is TGCGCCAGCAGCCAAGAACGGGGGACCTACGAGCAGTACTTC. Translated: CASSQERGTYEQYF.

The rearrangement joins TRBV7-2 to TRBJ2-5; TRBD2 agrees at 12 bases. V lost 1 base and J lost 2; bases outside the gene matches: 11. Germline V gene sequence: CDR1 SGHTA, CDR2 FQGNSA. The CDR3 sequence is 19 residues long. In nucleotides, the CDR3 is TGTGCCAGCAGCTTAGACCCACGACTAGCGGGGGAACTACAAGAGACCCAGTACTTC. Residues: CASSLDPRLAGELQETQYF. The full variable domain, in which reference TRBV7-2 and TRBJ2-5 provide the parts outside the CDR3, is GAGVSQSPSNKVTEKGKDVELRCDPISGHTALYWYRQSLGQGLEFLIYFQGNSAPDKSGLPSDRFSAERTGGSVSTLTIQRTQQEDSAVYLCASSLDPRLAGELQETQYFGPGTRLLVL.

The chain couples TRBV4-1 to TRBJ1-5; 7 nucleotides line up with TRBD1. The V and J ends lost 3 bases and 0 bases, in that order; junction bases with no gene match: 5. The CDR3 contains 16 residues. In germline, CDR1 is MGHRA, CDR2 YSYEKL. The DNA for the CDR3 is TGCGCCAGCAGCCAGTACGGGACAGATAGCAATCAGCCCCAGCATTTT. As protein: CASSQYGTDSNQPQHF.

This chain connects TRBV18 to TRBJ2-3, with D maybe TRBD2 (6 bases). CDR3 length: 17 amino acids. V was cut by 1 base and J by 2 bases, with 16 bases left in between. Germline CDR1 KGHSH, CDR2 LQKENI. CDR3 DNA: TGTGCCAGCTCACCACTGTCGGTTTGGGGGGACACAGATACGCAGTATTTT. Protein product: CASSPLSVWGDTDTQYF.